The present T cell receptor beta chain was sequenced within a study of blood T cell repertoires in COVID-19. CDR1 and CDR2 (germline): MGHRA, YSYEKL. This CDR3 spans 15 amino acids. Trimming took 0 bases from V and 6 from J, leaving 11 bases between them. As processed by the authors: For nucleated cells, counts were estimated from reference gene primer amplification. Assay used: immunoSEQ multiplex PCR; TCRdb lists only in-frame clones, some missing. The D gene and trimming were derived from the DNA, and the V and J assignments and clone size from that table. The top ten clones hold 6.2% of a sample with roughly 180,000 clones, more than 70% of them seen once. This clone was counted only a few times.

Sample: PBMCs or T cells enriched from blood (not recorded which). J is TRBJ2-2 and V is TRBV4-1, with D tentatively TRBD2 (6 bases). The receptor's source is a man aged 35-49 years who had recovered from COVID-19. CDR3 DNA sequence: TGCGCCAGCAGCCAAGAGGCTAGACTAGCCGGGGAGCTGTTTTTT. Encoded protein: CASSQEARLAGELFF.